This T cell receptor beta chain came from a study of blood T cell repertoires in COVID-19. About the study: The cDNA or gDNA used as material had been derived from T cells, B-cell-depleted T cells, or PBMCs.

This CDR3 region has 12 residues. The V segment lost 5 bases and the J segment 15 bases; nucleotides outside the gene matches: 8. From germline, CDR1 is SGHVS and CDR2 FQNEAQ. Patients in Seattle were enrolled during active infection, then followed longitudinally. Authors' methods: Estimation of nucleated cell counts relied on the amplification of reference gene primers. TCRdb's table, derived via immunoSEQ multiplex PCR, lists solely in-frame clones and lacks some. Clone size and the V and J calls come from that table; the DNA yielded D and trimming. The sample lists fewer than 250,000 clones; roughly 82% were seen once.

The chain has TRBV7-8 and TRBJ2-1; TRBD1 aligns across 9 bases. Material: peripheral blood. The TCR was taken from an elderly woman with COVID-19, enrolled during active disease. The CDR3, as DNA: TGTGCCAGCAGCCGCGGGACAGGGTTGCCGTTCTTC. This gives the protein CASSRGTGLPFF. Drawing the rest from reference TRBV7-8 and TRBJ2-1, the complete variable domain is GAGVSQSPRYKVAKRGQDVALRCDPISGHVSLFWYQQALGQGPEFLTYFQNEAQLDKSGLPSDRFFAERPEGSVSTLKIQRTQQEDSAVYLCASSRGTGLPFFGPGTRLTVL.